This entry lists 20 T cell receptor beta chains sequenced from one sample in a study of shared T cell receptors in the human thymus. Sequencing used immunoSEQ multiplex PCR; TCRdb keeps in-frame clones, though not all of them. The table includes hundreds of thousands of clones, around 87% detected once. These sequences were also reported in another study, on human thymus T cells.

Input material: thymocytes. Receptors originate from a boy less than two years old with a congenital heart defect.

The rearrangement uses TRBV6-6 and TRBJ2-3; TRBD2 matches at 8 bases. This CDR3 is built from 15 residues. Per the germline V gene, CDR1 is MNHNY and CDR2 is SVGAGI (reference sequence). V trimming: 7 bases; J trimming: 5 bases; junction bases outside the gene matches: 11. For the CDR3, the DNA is TGTGCCAGCATCCGGGGGGGCCTCGGAGGAGATACGCAGTATTTT. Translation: CASIRGGLGGDTQYF.

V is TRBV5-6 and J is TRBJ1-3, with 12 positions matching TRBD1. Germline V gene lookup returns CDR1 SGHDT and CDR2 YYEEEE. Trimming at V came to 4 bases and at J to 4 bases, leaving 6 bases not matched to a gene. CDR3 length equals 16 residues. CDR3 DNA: TGTGCCAGCAGCAGGGACAGGGGGCGAGGCGGAAACACCATATATTTT. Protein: CASSRDRGRGGNTIYF.

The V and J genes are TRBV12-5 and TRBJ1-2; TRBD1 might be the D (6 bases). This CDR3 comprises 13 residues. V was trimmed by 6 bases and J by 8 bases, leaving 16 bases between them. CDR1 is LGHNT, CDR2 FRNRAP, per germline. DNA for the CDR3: TGTGCTAGTGGGCAGGGGCGCCCGGGAGGCTACACCTTC. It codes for CASGQGRPGGYTF.

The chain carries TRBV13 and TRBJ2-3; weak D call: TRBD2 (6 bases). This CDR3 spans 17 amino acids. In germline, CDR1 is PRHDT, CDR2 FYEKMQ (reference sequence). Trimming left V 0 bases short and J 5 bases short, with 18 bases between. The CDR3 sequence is CASSLGSRDSTGDTQYF. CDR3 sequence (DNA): TGTGCCAGCAGCTTAGGCTCCCGGGACTCCACTGGAGATACGCAGTATTTT. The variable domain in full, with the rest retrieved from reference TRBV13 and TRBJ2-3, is AAGVIQSPRHLIKEKRETATLKCYPIPRHDTVYWYQQGPGQDPQFLISFYEKMQSDKGSIPDRFSAQQFSDYHSELNMSSLELGDSALYFCASSLGSRDSTGDTQYFGPGTRLTVL.

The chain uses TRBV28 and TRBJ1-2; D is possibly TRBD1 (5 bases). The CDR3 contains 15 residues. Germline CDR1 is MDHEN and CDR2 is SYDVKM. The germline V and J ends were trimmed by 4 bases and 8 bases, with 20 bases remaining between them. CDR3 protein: CASSYHNLQGSGYTF. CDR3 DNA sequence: TGTGCCAGCAGTTACCACAACCTCCAGGGAAGCGGCTACACCTTC.

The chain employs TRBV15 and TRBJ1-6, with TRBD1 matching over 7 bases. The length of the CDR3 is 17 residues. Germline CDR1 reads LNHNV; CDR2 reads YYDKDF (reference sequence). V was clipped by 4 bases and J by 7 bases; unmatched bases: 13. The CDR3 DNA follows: TGTGCCACCAGCACGCTCGGTGAGGGGGCATGGAATTCACCCCTCCACTTT. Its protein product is CATSTLGEGAWNSPLHF. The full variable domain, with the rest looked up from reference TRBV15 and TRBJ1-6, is DAMVIQNPRYQVTQFGKPVTLSCSQTLNHNVMYWYQQKSSQAPKLLFHYYDKDFNNEADTPDNFQSRRPNTSFCFLDIRSPGLGDTAMYLCATSTLGEGAWNSPLHFGNGTRLTVT.

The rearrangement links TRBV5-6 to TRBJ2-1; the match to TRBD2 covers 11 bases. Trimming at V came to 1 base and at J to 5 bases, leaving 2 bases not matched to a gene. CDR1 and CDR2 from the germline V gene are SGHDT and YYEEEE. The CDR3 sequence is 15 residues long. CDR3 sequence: CASSLSSGRNNEQFF. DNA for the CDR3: TGTGCCAGCAGCTTGTCTAGCGGGAGGAACAATGAGCAGTTCTTC.

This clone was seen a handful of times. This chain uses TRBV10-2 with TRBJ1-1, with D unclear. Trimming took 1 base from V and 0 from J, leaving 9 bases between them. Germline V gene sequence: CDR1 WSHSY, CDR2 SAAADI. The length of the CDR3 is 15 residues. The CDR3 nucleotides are TGCGCCAGCAGTGAGTATGTGGGCCTGAACACTGAAGCTTTCTTT. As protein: CASSEYVGLNTEAFF.

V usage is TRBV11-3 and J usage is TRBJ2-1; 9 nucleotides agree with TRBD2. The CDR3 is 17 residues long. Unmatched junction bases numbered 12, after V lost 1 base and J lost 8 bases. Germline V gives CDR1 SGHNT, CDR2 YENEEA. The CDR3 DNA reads TGTGCCAGCAGCTTAGGAGGTCCGGCGGGAGGGCCAGATGAGCAGTTCTTC. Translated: CASSLGGPAGGPDEQFF.

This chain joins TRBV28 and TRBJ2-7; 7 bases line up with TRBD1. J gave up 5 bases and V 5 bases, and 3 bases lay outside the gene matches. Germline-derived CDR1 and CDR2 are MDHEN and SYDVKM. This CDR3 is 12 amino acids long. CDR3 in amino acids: CASSLTGHEQYF. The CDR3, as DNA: TGTGCCAGCAGTCTGACAGGGCACGAGCAGTACTTC.

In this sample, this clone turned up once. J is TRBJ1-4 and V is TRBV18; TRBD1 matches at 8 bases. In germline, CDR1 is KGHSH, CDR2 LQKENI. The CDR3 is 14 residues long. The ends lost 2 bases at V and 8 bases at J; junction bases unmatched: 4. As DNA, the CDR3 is TGTGCCAGCTCACCAGACAGGGGATTCGAAAAACTGTTTTTT. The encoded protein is CASSPDRGFEKLFF.

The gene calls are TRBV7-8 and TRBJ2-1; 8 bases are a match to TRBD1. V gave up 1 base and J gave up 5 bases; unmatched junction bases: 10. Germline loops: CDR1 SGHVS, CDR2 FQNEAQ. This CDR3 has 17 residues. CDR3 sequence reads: CASSLDQTGVTDNEQFF. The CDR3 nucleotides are TGTGCCAGCAGCTTAGATCAGACAGGGGTTACGGACAATGAGCAGTTCTTC.

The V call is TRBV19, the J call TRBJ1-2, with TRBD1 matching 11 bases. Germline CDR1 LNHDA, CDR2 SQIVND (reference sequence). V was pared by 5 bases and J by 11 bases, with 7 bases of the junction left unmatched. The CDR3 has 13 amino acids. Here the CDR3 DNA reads TGTGCCAGTAGTCCGCCCGGACAGGGGGCTTACACCTTC. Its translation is CASSPPGQGAYTF. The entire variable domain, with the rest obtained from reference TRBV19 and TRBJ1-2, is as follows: DGGITQSPKYLFRKEGQNVTLSCEQNLNHDAMYWYRQDPGQGLRLIYYSQIVNDFQKGDIAEGYSVSREKKESFPLTVTSAQKNPTAFYLCASSPPGQGAYTFGSGTRLTVV.

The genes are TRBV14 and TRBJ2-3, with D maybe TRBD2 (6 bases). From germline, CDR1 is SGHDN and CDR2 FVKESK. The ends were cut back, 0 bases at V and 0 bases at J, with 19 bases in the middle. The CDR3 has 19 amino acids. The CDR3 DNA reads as TGTGCCAGCAGCCAAGATAATGGCGAGGGAGGCGGTAGCACAGATACGCAGTATTTT. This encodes CASSQDNGEGGGSTDTQYF.

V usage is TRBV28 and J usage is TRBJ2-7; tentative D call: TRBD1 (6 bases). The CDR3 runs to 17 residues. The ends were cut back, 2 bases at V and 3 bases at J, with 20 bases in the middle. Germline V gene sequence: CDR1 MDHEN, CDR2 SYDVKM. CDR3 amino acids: CASSLKGDGGRCYEQYF. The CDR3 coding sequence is TGTGCCAGCAGTTTAAAGGGGGATGGGGGAAGGTGCTACGAGCAGTACTTC.

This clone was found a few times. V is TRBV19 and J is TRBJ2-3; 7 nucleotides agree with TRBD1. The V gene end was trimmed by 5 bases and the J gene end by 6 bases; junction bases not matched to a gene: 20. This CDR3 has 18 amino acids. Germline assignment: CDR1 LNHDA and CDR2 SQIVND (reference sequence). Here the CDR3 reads CASSPRDRLAFPVDTQYF. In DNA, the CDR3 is TGTGCCAGTAGTCCCCGGGACAGACTGGCCTTCCCCGTTGATACGCAGTATTTT.

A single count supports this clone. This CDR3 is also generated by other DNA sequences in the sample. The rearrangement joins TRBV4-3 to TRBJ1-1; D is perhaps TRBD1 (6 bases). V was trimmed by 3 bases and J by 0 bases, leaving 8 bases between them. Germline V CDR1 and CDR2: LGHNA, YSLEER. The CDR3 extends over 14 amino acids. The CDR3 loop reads CASSQGQMNTEAFF. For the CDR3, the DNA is TGCGCCAGCAGCCAGGGACAAATGAACACTGAAGCTTTCTTT.

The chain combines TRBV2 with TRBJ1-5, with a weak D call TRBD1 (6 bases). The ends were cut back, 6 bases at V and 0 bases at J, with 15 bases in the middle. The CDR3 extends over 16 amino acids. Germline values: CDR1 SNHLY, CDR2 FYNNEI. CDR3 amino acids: CASRDHRAYSNQPQHF. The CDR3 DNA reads TGTGCCAGCAGAGACCACAGGGCCTATAGCAATCAGCCCCAGCATTTT.

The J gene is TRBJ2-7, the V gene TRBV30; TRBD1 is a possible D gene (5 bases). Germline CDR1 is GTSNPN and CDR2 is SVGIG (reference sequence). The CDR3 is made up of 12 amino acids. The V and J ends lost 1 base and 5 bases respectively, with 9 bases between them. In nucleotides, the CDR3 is TGTGCCTGGAGTGAGGGGTTAGACGAGCAGTACTTC. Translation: CAWSEGLDEQYF.

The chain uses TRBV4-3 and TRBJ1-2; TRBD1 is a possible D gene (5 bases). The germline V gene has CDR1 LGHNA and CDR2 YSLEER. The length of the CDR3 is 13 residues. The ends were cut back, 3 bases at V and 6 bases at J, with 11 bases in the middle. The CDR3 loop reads CASSQGWGDGYTF. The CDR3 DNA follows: TGCGCCAGCAGCCAGGGTTGGGGGGATGGCTACACCTTC.